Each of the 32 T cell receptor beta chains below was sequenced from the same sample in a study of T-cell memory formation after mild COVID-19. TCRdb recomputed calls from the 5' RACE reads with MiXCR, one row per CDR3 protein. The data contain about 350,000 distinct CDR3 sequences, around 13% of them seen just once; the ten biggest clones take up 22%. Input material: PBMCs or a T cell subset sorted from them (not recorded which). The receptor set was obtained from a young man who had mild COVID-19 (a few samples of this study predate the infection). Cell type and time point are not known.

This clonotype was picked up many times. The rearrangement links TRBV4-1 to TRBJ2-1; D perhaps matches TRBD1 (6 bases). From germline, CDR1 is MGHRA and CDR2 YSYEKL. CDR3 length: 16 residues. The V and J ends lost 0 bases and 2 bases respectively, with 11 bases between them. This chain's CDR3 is CASSQEARDTYNEQFF. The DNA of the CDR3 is TGCGCCAGCAGCCAAGAAGCCAGGGACACCTACAATGAGCAGTTCTTC.

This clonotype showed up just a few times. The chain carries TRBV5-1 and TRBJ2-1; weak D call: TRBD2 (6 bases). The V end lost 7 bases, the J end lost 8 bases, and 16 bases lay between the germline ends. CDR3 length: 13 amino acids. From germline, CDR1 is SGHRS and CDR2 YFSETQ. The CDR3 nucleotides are TGCGCCAGCCGGGACTCTAATATGGATGAGCAGTTCTTC. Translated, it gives CASRDSNMDEQFF.

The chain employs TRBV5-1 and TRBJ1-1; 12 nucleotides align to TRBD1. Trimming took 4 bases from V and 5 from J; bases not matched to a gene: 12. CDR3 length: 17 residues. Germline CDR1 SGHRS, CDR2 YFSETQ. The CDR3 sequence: CASSLGDRGRPMTEAFF. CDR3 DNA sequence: TGCGCCAGCAGCCTAGGGGACAGGGGGCGGCCTATGACTGAAGCTTTCTTT.

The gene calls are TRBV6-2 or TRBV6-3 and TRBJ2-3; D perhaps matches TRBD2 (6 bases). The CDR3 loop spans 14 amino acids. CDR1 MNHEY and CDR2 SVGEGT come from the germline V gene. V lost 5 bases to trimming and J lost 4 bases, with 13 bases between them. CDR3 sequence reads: CASSKLAGPDTQYF. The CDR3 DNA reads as TGTGCCAGCAGTAAACTAGCTGGGCCAGATACGCAGTATTTT.

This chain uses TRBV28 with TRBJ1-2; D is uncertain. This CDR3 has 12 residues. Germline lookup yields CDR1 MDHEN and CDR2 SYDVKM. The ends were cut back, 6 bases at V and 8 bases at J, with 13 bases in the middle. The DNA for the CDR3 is TGTGCCAGCAGGGCAAACCTGCGGGGCTACACCTTC. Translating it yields CASRANLRGYTF.

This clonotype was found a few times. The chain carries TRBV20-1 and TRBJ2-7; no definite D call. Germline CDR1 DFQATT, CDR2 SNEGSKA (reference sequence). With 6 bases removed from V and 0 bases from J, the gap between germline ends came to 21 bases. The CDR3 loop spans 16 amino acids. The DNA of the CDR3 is TGCAGTGCCAGGCCTCGTATGCACCCGAGCTCCTACGAGCAGTACGTC. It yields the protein CSARPRMHPSSYEQYV.

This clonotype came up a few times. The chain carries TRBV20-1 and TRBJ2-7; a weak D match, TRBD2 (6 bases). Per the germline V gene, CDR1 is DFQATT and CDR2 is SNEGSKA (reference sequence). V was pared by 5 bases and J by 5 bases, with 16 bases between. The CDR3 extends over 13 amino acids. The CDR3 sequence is CSAPNTAGNEQYV. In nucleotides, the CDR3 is TGCAGTGCTCCGAATACAGCGGGTAACGAGCAGTACGTC.

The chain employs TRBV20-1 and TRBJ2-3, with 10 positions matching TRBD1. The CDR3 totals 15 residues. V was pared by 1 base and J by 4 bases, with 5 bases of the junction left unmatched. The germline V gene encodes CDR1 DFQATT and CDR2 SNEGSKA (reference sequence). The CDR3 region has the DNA TGCAGTGCTAGAGGATGGACAGGGGGGGCAGATACGCAGTATTTT. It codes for CSARGWTGGADTQYF.

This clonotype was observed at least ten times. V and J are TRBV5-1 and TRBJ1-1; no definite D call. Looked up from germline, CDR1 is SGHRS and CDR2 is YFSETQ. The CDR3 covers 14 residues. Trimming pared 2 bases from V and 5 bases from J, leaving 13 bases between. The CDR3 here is CASSFGGPRTEAFF. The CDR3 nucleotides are TGCGCCAGCAGCTTTGGAGGACCGCGGACTGAAGCTTTCTTT.

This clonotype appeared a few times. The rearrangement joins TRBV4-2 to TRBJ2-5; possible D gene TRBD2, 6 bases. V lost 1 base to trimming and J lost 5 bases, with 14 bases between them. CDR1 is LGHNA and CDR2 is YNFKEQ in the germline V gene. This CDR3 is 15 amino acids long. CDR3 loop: CASSQVGGEAETQYF. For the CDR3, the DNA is TGTGCCAGCAGCCAAGTAGGCGGGGAGGCGGAGACCCAGTACTTC.

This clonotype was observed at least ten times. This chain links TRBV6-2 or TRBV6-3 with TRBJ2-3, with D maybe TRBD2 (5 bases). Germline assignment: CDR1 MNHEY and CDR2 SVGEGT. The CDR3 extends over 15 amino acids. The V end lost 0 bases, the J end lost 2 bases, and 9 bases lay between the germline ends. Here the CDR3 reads CASSYSGKNTDTQYF. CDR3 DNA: TGTGCCAGCAGTTACTCCGGGAAGAACACAGATACGCAGTATTTT.

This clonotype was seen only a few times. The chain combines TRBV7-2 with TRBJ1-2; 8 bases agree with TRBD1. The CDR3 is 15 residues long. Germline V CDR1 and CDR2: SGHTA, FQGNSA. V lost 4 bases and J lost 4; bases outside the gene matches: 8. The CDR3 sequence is CASSYTPGQAYGYTF. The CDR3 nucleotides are TGTGCCAGCAGCTACACCCCGGGACAGGCCTATGGCTACACCTTC.

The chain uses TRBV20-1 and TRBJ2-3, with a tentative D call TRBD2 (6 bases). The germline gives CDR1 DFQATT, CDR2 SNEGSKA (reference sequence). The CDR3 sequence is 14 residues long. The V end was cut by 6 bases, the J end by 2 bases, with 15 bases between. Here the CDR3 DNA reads TGCAGTGCCTCCCCGGCTAGCGACACAGATACGCAGTATTTT. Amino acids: CSASPASDTDTQYF.

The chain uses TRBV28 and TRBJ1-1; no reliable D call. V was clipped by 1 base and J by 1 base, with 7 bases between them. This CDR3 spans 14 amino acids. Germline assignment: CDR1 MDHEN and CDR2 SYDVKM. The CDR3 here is CASSLFQRNTEAFF. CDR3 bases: TGTGCCAGCAGTTTATTCCAACGGAACACTGAAGCTTTCTTT.

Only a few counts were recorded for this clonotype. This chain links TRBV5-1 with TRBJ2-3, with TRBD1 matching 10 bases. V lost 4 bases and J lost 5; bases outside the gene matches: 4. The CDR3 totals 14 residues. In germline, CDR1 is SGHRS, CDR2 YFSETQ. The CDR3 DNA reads TGCGCCAGCAGCGGGACAGGGGTGTTAGATACGCAGTATTTT. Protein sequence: CASSGTGVLDTQYF.

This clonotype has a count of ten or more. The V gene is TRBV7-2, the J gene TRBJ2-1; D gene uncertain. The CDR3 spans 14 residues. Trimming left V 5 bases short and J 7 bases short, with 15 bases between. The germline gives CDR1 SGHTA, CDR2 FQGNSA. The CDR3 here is CASSQSRLRNEQFF. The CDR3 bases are TGTGCCAGCAGCCAGAGTCGCCTGCGGAATGAGCAGTTCTTC.

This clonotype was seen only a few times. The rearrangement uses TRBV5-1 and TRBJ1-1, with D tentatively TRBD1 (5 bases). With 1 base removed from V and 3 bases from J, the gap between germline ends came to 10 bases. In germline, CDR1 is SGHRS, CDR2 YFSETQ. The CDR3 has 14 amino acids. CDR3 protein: CASSLSGYDTEAFF. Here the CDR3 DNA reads TGCGCCAGCAGCTTGTCAGGGTACGACACTGAAGCTTTCTTT.

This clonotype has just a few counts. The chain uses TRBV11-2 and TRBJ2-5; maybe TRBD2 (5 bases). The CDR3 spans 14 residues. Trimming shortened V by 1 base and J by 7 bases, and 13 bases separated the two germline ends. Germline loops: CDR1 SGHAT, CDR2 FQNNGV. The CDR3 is CASSLGWAAGTQYF. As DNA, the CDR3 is TGTGCCAGCAGCTTAGGTTGGGCTGCGGGGACCCAGTACTTC.

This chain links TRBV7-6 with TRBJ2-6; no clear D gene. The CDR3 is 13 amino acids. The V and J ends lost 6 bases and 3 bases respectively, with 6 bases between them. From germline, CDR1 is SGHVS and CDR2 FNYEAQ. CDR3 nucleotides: TGTGCCAGCAGGGTAGATGGGGCCAACGTCCTGACTTTC. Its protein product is CASRVDGANVLTF.

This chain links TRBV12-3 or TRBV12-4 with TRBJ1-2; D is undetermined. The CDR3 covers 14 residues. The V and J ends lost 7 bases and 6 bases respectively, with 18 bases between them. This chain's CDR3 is CASKAELGGNGYTF. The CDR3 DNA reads TGTGCCAGCAAGGCCGAATTAGGTGGGAATGGCTACACCTTC.

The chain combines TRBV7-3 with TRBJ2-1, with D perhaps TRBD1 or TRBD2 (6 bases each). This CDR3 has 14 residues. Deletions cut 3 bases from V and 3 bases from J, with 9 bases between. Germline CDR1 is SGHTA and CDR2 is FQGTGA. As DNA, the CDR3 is TGTGCCAGCAGCTTCGGGGGCGACTACAATGAGCAGTTCTTC. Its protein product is CASSFGGDYNEQFF.

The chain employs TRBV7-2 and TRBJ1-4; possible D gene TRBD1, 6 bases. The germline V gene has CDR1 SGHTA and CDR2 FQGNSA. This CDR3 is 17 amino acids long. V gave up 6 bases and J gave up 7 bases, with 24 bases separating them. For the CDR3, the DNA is TGTGCCAGCAGACCTAGGGAAGGGGCGAGGGGGACTGAAAAACTGTTTTTT. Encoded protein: CASRPREGARGTEKLFF.

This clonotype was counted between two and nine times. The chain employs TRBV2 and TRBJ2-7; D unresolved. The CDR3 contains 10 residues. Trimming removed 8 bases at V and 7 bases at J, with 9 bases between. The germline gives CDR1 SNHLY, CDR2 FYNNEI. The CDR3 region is CASSLKEQYF. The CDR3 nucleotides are TGTGCCAGCTCCCTTAAGGAGCAGTACTTC.

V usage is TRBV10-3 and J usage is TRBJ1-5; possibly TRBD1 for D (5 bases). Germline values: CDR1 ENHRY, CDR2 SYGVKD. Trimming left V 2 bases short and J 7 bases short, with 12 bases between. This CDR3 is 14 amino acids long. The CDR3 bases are TGTGCCATCAGTGAGCTCCCAGGGAAACAGCCCCAGCATTTT. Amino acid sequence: CAISELPGKQPQHF.

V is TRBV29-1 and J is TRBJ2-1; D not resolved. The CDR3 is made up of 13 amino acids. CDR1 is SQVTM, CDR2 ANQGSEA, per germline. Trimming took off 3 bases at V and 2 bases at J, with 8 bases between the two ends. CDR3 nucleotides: TGCAGCGTTGAGGGCCACCCCTACAATGAGCAGTTCTTC. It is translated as CSVEGHPYNEQFF.

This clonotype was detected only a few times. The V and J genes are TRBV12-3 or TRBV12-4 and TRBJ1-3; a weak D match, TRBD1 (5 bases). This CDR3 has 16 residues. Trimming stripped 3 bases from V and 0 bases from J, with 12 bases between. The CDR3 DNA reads TGTGCCAGCAGTTTTTCGGGGGGGAGCTCTGGAAACACCATATATTTT. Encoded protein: CASSFSGGSSGNTIYF.

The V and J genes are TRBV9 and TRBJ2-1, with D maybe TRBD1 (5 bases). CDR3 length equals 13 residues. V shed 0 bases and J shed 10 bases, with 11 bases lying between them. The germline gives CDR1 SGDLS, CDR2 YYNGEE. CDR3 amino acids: CASSVGWGMEQFF. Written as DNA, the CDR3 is TGTGCCAGCAGCGTAGGCTGGGGCATGGAGCAGTTCTTC.

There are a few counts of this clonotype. The chain's CDR3 is CASSQSRLAGTEQFF. Here the CDR3 DNA reads TGTGCCAGCAGCCAATCAAGACTAGCGGGGACTGAGCAGTTCTTC. The chain combines TRBV11-2 with TRBJ2-1; 11 bases line up with TRBD2. CDR3 length: 15 residues. CDR1 and CDR2 from the germline V gene are SGHAT and FQNNGV. Trimming at V came to 5 bases and at J to 9 bases, leaving 9 bases not matched to a gene.

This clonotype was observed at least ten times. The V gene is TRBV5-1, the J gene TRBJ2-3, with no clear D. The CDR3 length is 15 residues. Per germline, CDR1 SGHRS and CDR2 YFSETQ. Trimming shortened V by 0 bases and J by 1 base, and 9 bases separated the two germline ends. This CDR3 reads CASSLEGRRTDTQYF. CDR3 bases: TGCGCCAGCAGCTTGGAAGGGCGGCGCACAGATACGCAGTATTTT.

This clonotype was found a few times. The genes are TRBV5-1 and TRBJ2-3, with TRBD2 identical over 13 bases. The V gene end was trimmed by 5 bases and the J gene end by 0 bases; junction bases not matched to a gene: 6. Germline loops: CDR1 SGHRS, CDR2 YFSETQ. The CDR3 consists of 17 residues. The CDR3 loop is CASRRTSGGYSTDTQYF. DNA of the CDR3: TGCGCCAGCAGAAGGACTAGCGGGGGATACAGCACAGATACGCAGTATTTT.

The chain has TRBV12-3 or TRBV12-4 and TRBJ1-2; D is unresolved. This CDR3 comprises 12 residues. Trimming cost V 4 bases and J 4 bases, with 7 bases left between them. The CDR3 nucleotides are TGTGCCAGCAGTTCGACACCCTATGGCTACACCTTC. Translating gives CASSSTPYGYTF.

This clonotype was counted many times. The chain's CDR3 is CASRHRRLNTEAFF. The CDR3 DNA sequence: TGTGCCAGCAGACACCGGAGGCTGAACACTGAAGCTTTCTTT. The chain is built from TRBV12-3 or TRBV12-4 and TRBJ1-1; D is unresolved. The ends were cut back, 6 bases at V and 0 bases at J, with 11 bases in the middle. The CDR3 has 14 residues.